Listed below are T cell receptor beta chains from one sample, sequenced in a study of blood T cell repertoires in COVID-19. Profiling relied on immunoSEQ multiplex PCR, and the TCRdb table lists in-frame clones only, not all of them. The table records over 400,000 clones, 80% to 90% of them present only once. Specimen: peripheral blood. These receptors were collected from a human donor in a cohort sampled during active COVID-19. Each CDR3 is given with its conserved first and last residue. A D gene is named only where the DNA matches it firmly. Some rows mark clone size as missing; the rest say once, few, many or name a class of expanded clone.

v_call: TRBV7-2; d_call: NA; j_call: TRBJ1-2; clone_size: NA; cdr3_nt: TGTGCCAGCAGCTCATTCACAGGCGACGATGGCTACACCTTC; cdr3_aa: CASSSFTGDDGYTF
v_call: TRBV7-3; d_call: TRBD2; j_call: TRBJ2-3; clone_size: NA; cdr3_nt: TGTGCCAGCAGCTCCACTAGCGAGAGCACAGATACGCAGTATTTT; cdr3_aa: CASSSTSESTDTQYF
v_call: TRBV12-3/TRBV12-4; d_call: NA; j_call: TRBJ1-3; clone_size: NA; cdr3_nt: TGTGCCAGCAGCCTAAACTCTGGAAACACCATATATTTT; cdr3_aa: CASSLNSGNTIYF
v_call: TRBV6-5; d_call: TRBD2; j_call: TRBJ2-7; clone_size: NA; cdr3_nt: TGTGCCGTTTCCCCGGGACTATCTTATAGGGAGCAGTACTTC; cdr3_aa: CAVSPGLSYREQYF
v_call: TRBV6-5; d_call: TRBD1; j_call: TRBJ1-4; clone_size: NA; cdr3_nt: TGTGCCAGCAATGGACAGGGTGGAAAACTGTTTTTT; cdr3_aa: CASNGQGGKLFF
v_call: TRBV7-6; d_call: TRBD2; j_call: TRBJ2-3; clone_size: once; cdr3_nt: TGTGCCAGCAGCATCATGGGTAGCGGGAGTATGACAGATACGCAGTATTTT; cdr3_aa: CASSIMGSGSMTDTQYF
v_call: TRBV7-3; d_call: NA; j_call: TRBJ1-1; clone_size: NA; cdr3_nt: TGTGCCAGCGGAAGAGACATGAACACTGAAGCTTTCTTT; cdr3_aa: CASGRDMNTEAFF
v_call: TRBV5-1; d_call: TRBD1; j_call: TRBJ1-1; clone_size: NA; cdr3_nt: TGCGCCAGCAGCCTGGGACAGGAGAACACTGAAGCTTTCTTT; cdr3_aa: CASSLGQENTEAFF
v_call: TRBV10-3; d_call: TRBD2; j_call: TRBJ2-7; clone_size: NA; cdr3_nt: TGTGCCATCAGTGAGCCAGCGGGAGAACGGTACGAGCAGTACTTC; cdr3_aa: CAISEPAGERYEQYF
v_call: TRBV10-3; d_call: TRBD1; j_call: TRBJ1-6; clone_size: NA; cdr3_nt: TGTGCCATCAGGGACAGGGGGCATTCACCCCTCCACTTT; cdr3_aa: CAIRDRGHSPLHF
v_call: TRBV3-1/TRBV3-2; d_call: NA; j_call: TRBJ1-2; clone_size: NA; cdr3_nt: TGTGCCAGCAGCCAAAACGGGGGGAGTGGTGGCTACACCTTC; cdr3_aa: CASSQNGGSGGYTF
v_call: TRBV3-1/TRBV3-2; d_call: TRBD2; j_call: TRBJ2-1; clone_size: NA; cdr3_nt: TGTGCCAGCAGTCAATTCGGGACTAGCGGGGAGGGGCAGCAGTTCTTC; cdr3_aa: CASSQFGTSGEGQQFF
v_call: TRBV27; d_call: NA; j_call: TRBJ1-4; clone_size: NA; cdr3_nt: TGTGCCAGCAGATCTAATACAGGGTGGGCTAATGAAAAACTGTTTTTT; cdr3_aa: CASRSNTGWANEKLFF
v_call: TRBV7-2; d_call: NA; j_call: TRBJ2-5; clone_size: NA; cdr3_nt: TGTGCCAGCAGCTTAGACGGCAGGGAGGTAGAGACCCAGTACTTC; cdr3_aa: CASSLDGREVETQYF
v_call: TRBV6-2/TRBV6-3; d_call: TRBD2; j_call: TRBJ2-1; clone_size: NA; cdr3_nt: TGTGCCAGCAGTTACTCGGGGACTAGCGGGAGGGCCGACCGTGAGCAGTTCTTC; cdr3_aa: CASSYSGTSGRADREQFF
v_call: TRBV2; d_call: TRBD1; j_call: TRBJ2-6; clone_size: NA; cdr3_nt: TGTGCCAGCAAGCTTACAGGGGTAGCCAACGTCCTGACTTTC; cdr3_aa: CASKLTGVANVLTF
v_call: TRBV7-8; d_call: TRBD2; j_call: TRBJ2-3; clone_size: NA; cdr3_nt: TGTGCCAGCATACCGGGACTAGCGGGAGGGAGAACAGATACGCAGTATTTT; cdr3_aa: CASIPGLAGGRTDTQYF
v_call: TRBV3-1/TRBV3-2; d_call: NA; j_call: TRBJ2-7; clone_size: NA; cdr3_nt: TGTGCCAGCAGCCAAATGGTTGTTCGTCTAGACGAGCAGTACTTC; cdr3_aa: CASSQMVVRLDEQYF
v_call: TRBV7-2; d_call: NA; j_call: TRBJ2-7; clone_size: NA; cdr3_nt: TGTGCCAGCAGCTCAGGACTGGACTATCCATCCTACGAGCAGTACTTC; cdr3_aa: CASSSGLDYPSYEQYF
v_call: TRBV29-1; d_call: NA; j_call: TRBJ2-1; clone_size: NA; cdr3_nt: TGCAGCGTTGGGGCACAGTCCTACAATGAGCAGTTCTTC; cdr3_aa: CSVGAQSYNEQFF
v_call: TRBV27; d_call: NA; j_call: TRBJ2-7; clone_size: NA; cdr3_nt: TGTGCCAGCAGTTTATCGATTCAGATTTACGAGCAGTACTTC; cdr3_aa: CASSLSIQIYEQYF
v_call: TRBV7-9; d_call: TRBD2; j_call: TRBJ2-5; clone_size: once; cdr3_nt: TGTGCCAGCAGCTTCAAACTAGCGGGTAGAGTTAAGGAGACCCAGTACTTC; cdr3_aa: CASSFKLAGRVKETQYF
v_call: TRBV19; d_call: TRBD1; j_call: TRBJ1-5; clone_size: NA; cdr3_nt: TGTGCCAGTAAGGGACAGAGCTATAGCAATCAGCCCCAGCATTTT; cdr3_aa: CASKGQSYSNQPQHF
v_call: TRBV6-2/TRBV6-3; d_call: NA; j_call: TRBJ2-3; clone_size: NA; cdr3_nt: TGTGCCAGCAGTTACTCAACATATTACCAGAGCACAGATACGCAGTATTTT; cdr3_aa: CASSYSTYYQSTDTQYF
v_call: TRBV5-4; d_call: NA; j_call: TRBJ2-1; clone_size: once; cdr3_nt: TGTGCCAGCAGCTTGGAGCGGTTCTACAATGAGCAGTTCTTC; cdr3_aa: CASSLERFYNEQFF
v_call: TRBV5-4; d_call: TRBD1; j_call: TRBJ1-2; clone_size: NA; cdr3_nt: TGTGCCAGCAGCTTGGGGCAGGGGGTGAAGCTCTATGGCTACACCTTC; cdr3_aa: CASSLGQGVKLYGYTF
v_call: TRBV30; d_call: NA; j_call: TRBJ1-5; clone_size: NA; cdr3_nt: TGTGCCTGGAGTTTCAGACAGCCCCAGCATTTT; cdr3_aa: CAWSFRQPQHF
v_call: TRBV6-6; d_call: TRBD1; j_call: TRBJ2-1; clone_size: NA; cdr3_nt: TGTGCCAGCAGATACGGGACAGCCAACAATGAGCAGTTCTTC; cdr3_aa: CASRYGTANNEQFF
v_call: TRBV6-4; d_call: NA; j_call: TRBJ1-2; clone_size: NA; cdr3_nt: TGTGCCAGCAGGCCCGAACGGGAGGCAGGGGGCTACACCTTC; cdr3_aa: CASRPEREAGGYTF
v_call: TRBV5-1; d_call: TRBD2; j_call: TRBJ2-2; clone_size: NA; cdr3_nt: TGCGCCAGCAGTATGGGACTAGCGGGAGATGGGGAGCTGTTTTTT; cdr3_aa: CASSMGLAGDGELFF
v_call: TRBV20-1; d_call: NA; j_call: TRBJ2-1; clone_size: NA; cdr3_nt: TGCAGTGCTATAGCGTACAATGAGCAGTTCTTC; cdr3_aa: CSAIAYNEQFF
v_call: TRBV5-1; d_call: NA; j_call: TRBJ2-3; clone_size: NA; cdr3_nt: TGCGCCAGCAGCCCCGGTGGTTCGGATACGCAGTATTTT; cdr3_aa: CASSPGGSDTQYF
v_call: TRBV27; d_call: NA; j_call: TRBJ1-2; clone_size: NA; cdr3_nt: TGTGCCAGCAGTTTATGGGGGCCTAACTATGGCTACACCTTC; cdr3_aa: CASSLWGPNYGYTF
v_call: TRBV19; d_call: NA; j_call: TRBJ1-3; clone_size: NA; cdr3_nt: TGTGCCAGTAGACCAGACTCTGGAAACACCATATATTTT; cdr3_aa: CASRPDSGNTIYF
v_call: TRBV18; d_call: NA; j_call: TRBJ2-1; clone_size: NA; cdr3_nt: TGTGCCAGCTCACCGGTACTAGCCTACAATGAGCAGTTCTTC; cdr3_aa: CASSPVLAYNEQFF
v_call: TRBV5-1; d_call: TRBD2; j_call: TRBJ2-7; clone_size: few; cdr3_nt: TGCGCCAGCAGCAAAGGACTAGCGGGACCCTCGGGGGAGCAGTACTTC; cdr3_aa: CASSKGLAGPSGEQYF
v_call: TRBV5-5; d_call: NA; j_call: TRBJ1-2; clone_size: NA; cdr3_nt: TGTGCCAGCAGCCCCACAGGGTTGGGTGGCTACACCTTC; cdr3_aa: CASSPTGLGGYTF
v_call: TRBV27; d_call: NA; j_call: TRBJ2-2; clone_size: few; cdr3_nt: TGTGCCAGCAGTTTATCTGGCGGATTGAACACCGGGGAGCTGTTTTTT; cdr3_aa: CASSLSGGLNTGELFF
v_call: TRBV5-4; d_call: NA; j_call: TRBJ2-7; clone_size: NA; cdr3_nt: TGTGCCAGCAGCTCTGGAAGGGCGGGGATTTACGAGCAGTACTTC; cdr3_aa: CASSSGRAGIYEQYF
v_call: TRBV12-3/TRBV12-4; d_call: NA; j_call: TRBJ1-5; clone_size: NA; cdr3_nt: TGTGCCAGCAGCCCACAGGGCTATCAGCCCCAGCATTTT; cdr3_aa: CASSPQGYQPQHF
v_call: TRBV19; d_call: TRBD1; j_call: TRBJ1-1; clone_size: NA; cdr3_nt: TGTGCCAGTAGTACTGGACAGGGGGCGAGGGGGAACACTGAAGCTTTCTTT; cdr3_aa: CASSTGQGARGNTEAFF
v_call: TRBV10-3; d_call: NA; j_call: TRBJ2-1; clone_size: NA; cdr3_nt: TGTGCCATCAGTGAGACGGGGGGCCCAGGCTCCTACAATGAGCAGTTCTTC; cdr3_aa: CAISETGGPGSYNEQFF
v_call: TRBV28; d_call: TRBD1; j_call: TRBJ2-7; clone_size: NA; cdr3_nt: TGTGCCAGCAACCCGAGGGGACAGCCTTCCTACGAGCAGTACTTC; cdr3_aa: CASNPRGQPSYEQYF
v_call: TRBV30; d_call: NA; j_call: TRBJ2-1; clone_size: NA; cdr3_nt: TGTGCCTGGAGTTCAGGTAGCTCCTACAATGAGCAGTTCTTC; cdr3_aa: CAWSSGSSYNEQFF
v_call: TRBV4-2; d_call: NA; j_call: TRBJ2-7; clone_size: NA; cdr3_nt: TGTGCCAGCAGCCTCGAGTCACGGTCCTACGAGCAGTACTTC; cdr3_aa: CASSLESRSYEQYF
v_call: TRBV12-5; d_call: TRBD1; j_call: TRBJ2-1; clone_size: NA; cdr3_nt: TGTGCTAGTGGTATAGGACAGGGATACAATGAGCAGTTCTTC; cdr3_aa: CASGIGQGYNEQFF
v_call: TRBV19; d_call: TRBD1; j_call: TRBJ2-3; clone_size: NA; cdr3_nt: TGTGCCAGTAGAAAGACAGGGGCCACAGATACGCAGTATTTT; cdr3_aa: CASRKTGATDTQYF